This T cell receptor beta chain appears in the sequencing data of a study of blood T cell repertoires in COVID-19. Overall study: Sites across the United States, Italy and Spain contributed samples from acute and convalescent COVID-19. T cells, B-cell-depleted T cells, or PBMCs provided the cDNA or gDNA that served as material.

V was trimmed by 1 base and J by 0 bases, leaving 17 bases between them. The CDR3 has 18 residues. Germline values: CDR1 SGHTS, CDR2 YDEGEE. Per the original data handling: Amplifying reference gene primers gave estimates of nucleated cell counts. The data were produced by immunoSEQ multiplex PCR, yet TCRdb's version contains in-frame clones alone and is incomplete. The V and J calls and clone size were taken over from that table, and D and trimming were inferred from the DNA. The sample lists around 180,000 clones; 74% were seen once. The J gene is TRBJ2-1, the V gene TRBV5-8; tentatively, D is TRBD2 (6 bases). This clonotype originated in a woman at least 80 years old with acute or convalescent COVID-19. The sample comprised peripheral blood. CDR3 DNA: TGTGCCAGCAGCTTGAATATAGGTAGCGGTAGCTCCTACAATGAGCAGTTCTTC. The encoded protein is CASSLNIGSGSSYNEQFF.